This passage covers 27 T cell receptor beta chains from one sample sequenced in a study of cytomegalovirus exposure and HLA in healthy donors. The PCR employed 60 Vbeta primers together with 13 Jbeta primers. Clones were sequenced by immunoSEQ multiplex PCR, and TCRdb holds only the in-frame ones, with some missing. Of about 110,000 clones in the sample, 82% were seen once. The sequenced sample was PBMCs. The receptor source for this set is a man between 25 and 39 years old in good health and CMV-seropositive.

This clone was observed a handful of times. The chain links TRBV6-1 to TRBJ1-4; D call uncertain. Germline assignment: CDR1 MNHNS and CDR2 SASEGT. There are 12 residues in the CDR3. Trimming left V 8 bases short and J 8 bases short, with 12 bases between. Here the CDR3 DNA reads TGTGCCAGCGTATCCCAGTCCGAAAAACTGTTTTTT. As protein: CASVSQSEKLFF.

The V gene is TRBV7-9, the J gene TRBJ2-3; the match to TRBD1 covers 7 bases. Germline trimming cut 6 bases from V and 4 bases from J; bases unmatched to any gene: 7. The CDR3 runs to 14 residues. Germline values: CDR1 SEHNR, CDR2 FQNEAQ (reference sequence). DNA of the CDR3: TGTGCCAGCAGTCGTGCAGGGGGTGCAGATACGCAGTATTTT. The encoded protein is CASSRAGGADTQYF.

The V gene is TRBV18, the J gene TRBJ1-6; D is ambiguous. Trimming took 4 bases from V and 9 from J, leaving 7 bases between them. The CDR3 runs to 12 residues. Looked up from germline, CDR1 is KGHSH and CDR2 is LQKENI. CDR3 coding DNA: TGTGCCAGCTCACAGACATCTTCACCCCTCCACTTT. Protein product: CASSQTSSPLHF.

The chain has TRBV19 and TRBJ2-5, with 8 bases aligning to TRBD2. Per the germline V gene, CDR1 is LNHDA and CDR2 is SQIVND (reference sequence). J gave up 5 bases and V 5 bases, and 10 bases lay outside the gene matches. The CDR3 length is 15 residues. In nucleotides, the CDR3 is TGTGCCAGTAGTCCCCGAGGGACTAGTGGTGAGACCCAGTACTTC. As protein: CASSPRGTSGETQYF.

J is TRBJ1-2 and V is TRBV10-3, with a weak D call TRBD1 (5 bases). The V end lost 7 bases, the J end lost 3 bases, and 15 bases lay between the germline ends. The CDR3 extends over 14 amino acids. Germline CDR1 reads ENHRY; CDR2 reads SYGVKD. CDR3 in DNA: TGTGCCATCACCCCAGGGATAGCGGACTATGGCTACACCTTC. Translated, it gives CAITPGIADYGYTF.

The chain recombines TRBV2 with TRBJ2-7; TRBD2 agrees at 7 bases. Germline V gene data show CDR1 as SNHLY and CDR2 as FYNNEI. The ends lost 8 bases at V and 1 base at J; junction bases unmatched: 11. The CDR3 covers 15 residues. As DNA, the CDR3 is TGTGCCAGCCCTCCGGGCAGGGAGGGGTCCTACGAGCAGTACTTC. Protein sequence: CASPPGREGSYEQYF.

The J gene is TRBJ2-7, the V gene TRBV25-1; TRBD2 aligns across 14 bases. Germline lookup yields CDR1 MGHDK and CDR2 SYGVNS. V lost 3 bases, J lost 2 bases, and 9 bases stayed unmatched. The CDR3 has 18 residues. The CDR3 DNA sequence: TGTGCCAGCAGTGACTCCGGGACTAGCGGGGGTCGTACCTACGAGCAGTACTTC. Protein: CASSDSGTSGGRTYEQYF.

CDR3 region: CAWSVSGYSPTNEKLFF. The DNA of the CDR3 is TGTGCCTGGAGTGTATCTGGGTACAGCCCAACTAATGAAAAACTGTTTTTT. V and J are TRBV30 and TRBJ1-4; no firm D call. In germline, CDR1 is GTSNPN, CDR2 SVGIG (reference sequence). The CDR3 consists of 17 residues. Trimming cost V 0 bases and J 0 bases, with 14 bases left between them.

The rearrangement links TRBV4-1 to TRBJ1-6, with a tentative D call TRBD1 (6 bases). CDR3 length: 18 amino acids. Trimming removed 0 bases at V and 1 base at J, with 13 bases between. Per the germline V gene, CDR1 is MGHRA and CDR2 is YSYEKL. CDR3 nucleotide sequence: TGCGCCAGCAGCCAAGAGGCCCCACAGGGATCCTATAATTCACCCCTCCACTTT. Translating it yields CASSQEAPQGSYNSPLHF.

This clone was counted a few times. This chain links TRBV7-2 with TRBJ1-5; 7 positions match TRBD1. V shed 5 bases and J 0 bases; nucleotides not matched to a gene: 4. Germline lookup yields CDR1 SGHTA and CDR2 FQGNSA. The CDR3 contains 15 residues. The CDR3 DNA reads as TGTGCCAGCAGCCCTACAGGGGATAGCAATCAGCCCCAGCATTTT. Protein sequence: CASSPTGDSNQPQHF.

The chain employs TRBV15 and TRBJ1-4; a weak D match, TRBD1 (6 bases). V was shortened by 0 bases and J by 4 bases, with 9 bases between the two germline ends. From germline, CDR1 is LNHNV and CDR2 YYDKDF (reference sequence). The CDR3 has 15 amino acids. CDR3 region: CATSRDRTDNEKLFF. CDR3 DNA sequence: TGTGCCACCAGCAGAGACCGGACAGATAATGAAAAACTGTTTTTT.

The V and J genes are TRBV2 and TRBJ2-7, with 10 bases matching TRBD2. The CDR3 is made up of 14 amino acids. Germline CDR1 is SNHLY and CDR2 is FYNNEI. Trimming cost V 6 bases and J 5 bases; bases outside gene matches: 7. CDR3 residues: CASSASGGGNEQYF. CDR3 coding DNA: TGTGCCAGCAGCGCTAGCGGGGGAGGAAACGAGCAGTACTTC.

This chain links TRBV5-1 with TRBJ2-3; 7 bases map to TRBD1. The CDR3 consists of 15 residues. V trimming: 4 bases; J trimming: 4 bases; junction bases outside the gene matches: 9. Germline loops: CDR1 SGHRS, CDR2 YFSETQ. The CDR3 DNA reads as TGCGCCAGCAGCCGCCGGGCTCAGGGGGCAGATACGCAGTATTTT. This codes for CASSRRAQGADTQYF.

The genes are TRBV5-1 and TRBJ1-2; D is possibly TRBD1 (6 bases). The germline gives CDR1 SGHRS, CDR2 YFSETQ. CDR3 length: 13 amino acids. Trimming left V 5 bases short and J 4 bases short, with 12 bases between. CDR3: CASRGDISYGYTF. The DNA of the CDR3 is TGCGCCAGCAGAGGGGACATTTCCTATGGCTACACCTTC.

J is TRBJ2-2 and V is TRBV10-3, with 7 bases matching TRBD1. Germline-derived CDR1 and CDR2 are ENHRY and SYGVKD. V shed 5 bases and J 6 bases; nucleotides not matched to a gene: 12. CDR3 length: 16 residues. Written as DNA, the CDR3 is TGTGCCATCAGTCAGAGAGGGTCAGGGGGAGCCGGGGAGCTGTTTTTT. As protein: CAISQRGSGGAGELFF.

The CDR3 DNA sequence: TGTGCCAGCAGCTTACGGCGGGGGGCCTACAATGAGCAGTTCTTC. Protein sequence: CASSLRRGAYNEQFF. The chain employs TRBV7-3 and TRBJ2-1; 8 bases are shared with TRBD2. Germline assignment: CDR1 SGHTA and CDR2 FQGTGA. With 2 bases clipped from V and 2 bases from J, the junction kept 2 bases outside the gene matches. The CDR3 runs to 15 residues.

This rearrangement joins TRBV10-3 to TRBJ1-1; no clear D. Germline CDR1 reads ENHRY; CDR2 reads SYGVKD. The V end lost 4 bases, the J end lost 0 bases, and 12 bases lay between the germline ends. This CDR3 is 15 amino acids long. The CDR3 nucleotides are TGTGCCATCAGTGTCGGCGGAGGATTGAACACTGAAGCTTTCTTT. It is translated as CAISVGGGLNTEAFF.

The rearrangement uses TRBV7-6 and TRBJ1-5; D gene ambiguous. Deletions cut 0 bases from V and 6 bases from J, with 6 bases between. Germline values: CDR1 SGHVS, CDR2 FNYEAQ. This CDR3 spans 13 amino acids. CDR3 region: CASSLALGQPQHF. The CDR3 nucleotides are TGTGCCAGCAGCTTAGCGCTCGGTCAGCCCCAGCATTTT.

Turning to this clone: The junction and the germline gene differ at one end; a read error may be behind it. This chain connects TRBV7-8 to TRBJ2-6, with TRBD1 as a possible D gene (5 bases). The length of the CDR3 is 18 residues. The germline V gene has CDR1 SGHVS and CDR2 FQNEAQ. CDR3 residues: CASSTLLINPSGANGLTF. Written as DNA, the CDR3 is TGTGCCAGCAGTACTCTTTTGATAAACCCCTCTGGGGCCAACGGCCTGACTTTC.

The V gene is TRBV6-5, the J gene TRBJ1-1; tentative D call: TRBD1 (5 bases). The ends were cut back, 5 bases at V and 0 bases at J, with 13 bases in the middle. Germline V gene sequence: CDR1 MNHEY, CDR2 SVGAGI. CDR3 size: 15 residues. Here the CDR3 reads CASSNQGFLNTEAFF. The CDR3 DNA is TGTGCCAGCAGTAATCAGGGATTCCTGAACACTGAAGCTTTCTTT.

The gene calls are TRBV5-1 and TRBJ2-3, with 8 bases aligning to TRBD1. The CDR3 extends over 15 amino acids. Trimming removed 4 bases from V and 5 bases from J; junction bases left unmatched: 9. Germline values: CDR1 SGHRS, CDR2 YFSETQ. CDR3 in amino acids: CASSLGQGSVDTQYF. Here the CDR3 DNA reads TGCGCCAGCAGCCTAGGACAGGGTTCCGTAGATACGCAGTATTTT.

This clone has more than one count but fewer than ten. The genes are TRBV5-4 and TRBJ1-2, with 7 bases that match TRBD1. Germline lookup yields CDR1 SGHNT and CDR2 YYREEE (reference sequence). CDR3 length equals 14 residues. J gave up 2 bases and V 5 bases, and 6 bases lay outside the gene matches. This CDR3 reads CASRAMGQNYGYTF. The DNA of the CDR3 is TGTGCCAGCAGGGCGATGGGACAGAACTATGGCTACACCTTC.

The chain uses TRBV7-9 and TRBJ2-5; tentative D call: TRBD1 (8 bases). The CDR3 sequence is 15 residues long. Trimming shortened V by 5 bases and J by 2 bases, and 15 bases separated the two germline ends. Germline V CDR1 and CDR2: SEHNR, FQNEAQ (reference sequence). The CDR3 sequence is CASSRDRGGQETQYF. CDR3 nucleotides: TGTGCCAGCAGCCGTGACAGGGGAGGGCAAGAGACCCAGTACTTC.

This clone was recorded once. The junction shows a germline mismatch at one end, possibly a read error. The CDR3 coding sequence is TGTGCCATCAGTGATCCGGGACTGGCATTC. Protein sequence: CAISDPGLAF. V is TRBV10-3 and J is TRBJ1-2, with D possibly TRBD1 on 5 matching bases. CDR1 is ENHRY and CDR2 is SYGVKD in the germline V gene. CDR3 size: 10 residues.

The V call is TRBV2, the J call TRBJ2-5; D is unclear. The length of the CDR3 is 14 residues. Per the germline V gene, CDR1 is SNHLY and CDR2 is FYNNEI. V was cut by 5 bases and J by 5 bases, with 15 bases left in between. In DNA form, the CDR3 reads TGTGCCAGCAGTCCTCGGCTAGGCTGGGAGACCCAGTACTTC. Translated, it gives CASSPRLGWETQYF.

V is TRBV10-3 and J is TRBJ1-6, with 7 bases identical to TRBD1. With V trimmed by 0 bases and J by 6 bases, 2 bases remained unmatched. The CDR3 totals 15 residues. The germline V gene has CDR1 ENHRY and CDR2 SYGVKD. This CDR3 reads CAISESDRINSPLHF. CDR3 nucleotide sequence: TGTGCCATCAGTGAGTCGGACAGGATTAATTCACCCCTCCACTTT.

The chain combines TRBV1 with TRBJ2-5; the tabulated D call, TRBD1, remains unverified against the DNA. TRBV1 is deemed a pseudogene. The CDR3 length is 18 residues. The DNA for the CDR3 is TGCACCAGCAGCCAAGATCGAGGGCCAGGGGAAGGTGAAGAGACCCAGTACTTC. Residues: CTSSQDRGPGEGEETQYF.